These 27 T cell receptor beta chains share one sample of origin, sequenced in a study of shared clonotypes between healthy human individuals. TCRdb's copy holds only in-frame clones and misses some; the assay was immunoSEQ multiplex PCR. Seen here are 450,000 to 500,000 clones, around 80% observed once, and the top ten hold roughly 12%. Sequenced: PBMCs. The receptors come from a woman in her thirties or forties in good health. Some clones in this sample may be carry-over from other donors' samples.

The rearrangement joins TRBV11-1 to TRBJ2-7; D unresolved. From germline, CDR1 is SGHAT and CDR2 FQDESV (reference sequence). The ends were cut back, 1 base at V and 2 bases at J, with 9 bases in the middle. The CDR3 covers 14 residues. CDR3 DNA sequence: TGTGCCAGCAGCTTAGGGTTGGAGACCTACGAGCAGTACTTC. It yields the protein CASSLGLETYEQYF.

The chain has TRBV27 and TRBJ1-5, with D perhaps matching TRBD1 (5 bases). The CDR3 has 15 residues. The V gene's germline CDR1 is MNHEY and CDR2 SMNVEV (reference sequence). V was pared by 0 bases and J by 6 bases, with 12 bases between. The chain's CDR3 is CASSLSGRRGQPQHF. DNA for the CDR3: TGTGCCAGCAGTTTATCCGGAAGGAGGGGTCAGCCCCAGCATTTT.

The chain carries TRBV14 and TRBJ2-1; 8 nucleotides align to TRBD2. There are 15 residues in the CDR3. Germline V lookup: CDR1 SGHDN, CDR2 FVKESK. Trimming cost V 1 base and J 4 bases; bases outside gene matches: 3. The CDR3 loop is CASSQVAGGYNEQFF. The DNA for the CDR3 is TGTGCCAGCAGCCAAGTTGCGGGGGGATACAATGAGCAGTTCTTC.

The chain employs TRBV27 and TRBJ2-7, with a tentative D call TRBD1 (6 bases). Trimming cost V 6 bases and J 3 bases, with 24 bases left between them. Germline-derived CDR1 and CDR2 are MNHEY and SMNVEV (reference sequence). The CDR3 length is 17 residues. This CDR3 is CASSRVGWERGNYEQYF. The DNA of the CDR3 is TGTGCCAGCAGCCGGGTAGGGTGGGAAAGGGGGAACTACGAGCAGTACTTC.

The rearrangement links TRBV2 to TRBJ1-5, with 7 bases identical to TRBD1. CDR3 length: 16 residues. V lost 5 bases and J lost 6; bases outside the gene matches: 13. CDR1 is SNHLY, CDR2 FYNNEI, per germline. CDR3 nucleotides: TGTGCCAGCAGTCGCTTTAAAGGGGGCGTGGGTCAGCCCCAGCATTTT. Translated: CASSRFKGGVGQPQHF.

Note on this clone: Other DNA sequences in this specimen translate into the identical CDR3. The chain has TRBV2 and TRBJ2-6, with D hard to call. The CDR3 covers 15 residues. Between the trimmed V and J ends, which lost 1 base and 2 bases, there was a span of 6 bases. Looked up from germline, CDR1 is SNHLY and CDR2 is FYNNEI. CDR3 bases: TGTGCCAGCAGTGAAGGAAGGGCTGGGGCCAACGTCCTGACTTTC. Its protein product is CASSEGRAGANVLTF.

V usage is TRBV4-1 and J usage is TRBJ1-4; TRBD1 matches 8 bases. The length of the CDR3 is 14 residues. J lost 7 bases, V lost 4 bases, and 5 bases had no gene match. CDR1 and CDR2 (germline): MGHRA, YSYEKL. The CDR3 protein is CASSRTGSGEKLFF. The CDR3 DNA reads as TGCGCCAGCAGCCGGACAGGGAGCGGTGAAAAACTGTTTTTT.

V gene TRBV5-1 combines with J gene TRBJ2-5, with 12 nucleotides matching TRBD2. V was clipped by 4 bases and J by 3 bases; unmatched bases: 10. The CDR3 is 17 amino acids. Per the germline V gene, CDR1 is SGHRS and CDR2 is YFSETQ. CDR3 nucleotide sequence: TGCGCCAGCAGCAATCGTAGACTAGCGGGAGTAGAAGAGACCCAGTACTTC. Amino acid sequence: CASSNRRLAGVEETQYF.

The chain has TRBV15 and TRBJ2-5; no definite D call. The CDR3 contains 13 residues. In germline, CDR1 is LNHNV, CDR2 YYDKDF (reference sequence). Trimming took off 0 bases at V and 5 bases at J, with 7 bases between the two ends. CDR3 region: CATSRDLAETQYF. The CDR3 DNA follows: TGTGCCACCAGCAGAGACTTGGCCGAGACCCAGTACTTC.

The J gene is TRBJ1-5, the V gene TRBV2; D gene unclear. Germline V CDR1 and CDR2: SNHLY, FYNNEI. V lost 4 bases and J lost 3, with 7 bases in between. This CDR3 comprises 13 residues. The CDR3 sequence: CASSGRLNQPQHF. The CDR3 nucleotides read TGTGCCAGCAGTGGACGGCTCAATCAGCCCCAGCATTTT.

The chain is built from TRBV7-9 and TRBJ2-7; D may be TRBD2 (6 bases). The CDR3 runs 16 residues. Per the germline V gene, CDR1 is SEHNR and CDR2 is FQNEAQ (reference sequence). The V gene lost 3 bases and the J gene lost 0 bases, with 15 bases spanning the gap. The CDR3 reads CASSFERGGVSYEQYF. Here the CDR3 DNA reads TGTGCCAGCAGCTTTGAACGTGGCGGGGTCTCCTACGAGCAGTACTTC. Full variable domain (outside the CDR3, taken from reference TRBV7-9 and TRBJ2-7): DTGVSQNPRHKITKRGQNVTFRCDPISEHNRLYWYRQTLGQGPEFLTYFQNEAQLEKSRLLSDRFSAERPKGSFSTLEIQRTEQGDSAMYLCASSFERGGVSYEQYFGPGTRLTVT.

This chain uses TRBV5-1 with TRBJ2-5; weak D call: TRBD2 (5 bases). V lost 0 bases, J lost 0 bases, and 12 bases lay in between. Germline V gene data show CDR1 as SGHRS and CDR2 as YFSETQ. The CDR3 contains 16 residues. The CDR3 here is CASSLGASLHQETQYF. The CDR3 DNA sequence: TGCGCCAGCAGCTTGGGGGCTAGCTTACACCAAGAGACCCAGTACTTC.

This clone has only a few counts. This chain connects TRBV7-6 to TRBJ2-3; TRBD2 aligns across 8 bases. The trim removed 5 bases at V and 3 bases at J, leaving 10 bases unmatched. Germline CDR1 and CDR2: SGHVS and FNYEAQ. This CDR3 is built from 16 residues. The CDR3 DNA reads as TGTGCCAGCAGCCTCCTCGGGGGGGCGCGAACAGATACGCAGTATTTT. Protein sequence: CASSLLGGARTDTQYF. Based on the CDR3 plus reference TRBV7-6 and TRBJ2-3, the full variable domain is GAGVSQSPRYKVTKRGQDVALRCDPISGHVSLYWYRQALGQGPEFLTYFNYEAQQDKSGLPNDRFSAERPEGSISTLTIQRTEQRDSAMYRCASSLLGGARTDTQYFGPGTRLTVL.

This chain links TRBV19 with TRBJ2-5; 8 bases line up with TRBD1. Per germline, CDR1 LNHDA and CDR2 SQIVND (reference sequence). The CDR3 extends over 13 amino acids. V lost 3 bases to trimming and J lost 5 bases; unmatched junction nucleotides: 2. CDR3 sequence (DNA): TGTGCCAGTAGTATCCGACAGGGGGAGACCCAGTACTTC. It is translated as CASSIRQGETQYF.

Details on this clone: Within the sample, other DNA sequences also encode this same CDR3. The chain links TRBV29-1 to TRBJ2-7; 12 positions agree with TRBD2. This CDR3 region has 15 residues. Germline-derived CDR1 and CDR2 are SQVTM and ANQGSEA. This CDR3 reads CSVRGLAGHPYEQYF. For the CDR3, the DNA is TGCAGTGTTCGTGGACTAGCGGGACACCCCTACGAGCAGTACTTC.

Details on this clone: Just one base apart from a much larger clone, this may be a read error. The rearrangement links TRBV7-9 to TRBJ2-1; 8 bases match TRBD2. The junction had 2 bases not matched to a gene; V was cut back by 3 bases and J by 4 bases. The CDR3 extends over 14 amino acids. Germline V gene lookup returns CDR1 SEHNR and CDR2 FQNEAQ (reference sequence). CDR3 sequence (DNA): TGTGCCAGCAGCTTGAGCGGGAGATACAATGAGCAGTTCTTC. Its translation is CASSLSGRYNEQFF.

At least ten counts were recorded for this clone. The chain carries TRBV5-1 and TRBJ2-2; 7 bases align to TRBD2. There are 15 residues in the CDR3. V shed 7 bases and J 8 bases; nucleotides not matched to a gene: 14. Germline V lookup: CDR1 SGHRS, CDR2 YFSETQ. CDR3 in DNA: TGCGCCAGCGCGGAGGTGGCGGGAGTAGAGGGGGAGCTGTTTTTT. It is translated as CASAEVAGVEGELFF.

This chain connects TRBV10-1 to TRBJ2-7; 14 nucleotides align to TRBD2. Germline loops: CDR1 WNHNN, CDR2 SYGVQD (reference sequence). Trimming at V came to 6 bases and at J to 1 base, leaving 8 bases not matched to a gene. This CDR3 region has 17 residues. Here the CDR3 DNA reads TGCGCCAGCAGACAAGGGACTAGCGGGAGAGCTTCCTACGAGCAGTACTTC. Translating gives CASRQGTSGRASYEQYF.

The rearrangement joins TRBV15 to TRBJ1-1; D gene uncertain. CDR1 LNHNV and CDR2 YYDKDF come from the germline V gene (reference sequence). CDR3 length: 14 residues. Trimming left V 0 bases short and J 6 bases short, with 11 bases between. The CDR3 nucleotides are TGTGCCACCAGCAGAGATTACTCGGGTTCTGAAGCTTTCTTT. Translated: CATSRDYSGSEAFF.

The genes are TRBV19 and TRBJ1-2; 7 bases line up with TRBD1. The CDR3 length is 15 residues. The trim removed 5 bases at V and 0 bases at J, leaving 6 bases unmatched. Germline V gene data show CDR1 as LNHDA and CDR2 as SQIVND (reference sequence). The CDR3 nucleotides are TGTGCCAGTAGTCCCTCGGACAGGCCTAACTATGGCTACACCTTC. Amino acid sequence: CASSPSDRPNYGYTF.

The V gene is TRBV6-5, the J gene TRBJ2-7; tentative D call: TRBD1 (6 bases). Trimming cost V 6 bases and J 3 bases, with 12 bases left between them. The CDR3 extends over 13 amino acids. Germline V gene data show CDR1 as MNHEY and CDR2 as SVGAGI. The CDR3 sequence: CASSPGHFYEQYF. The CDR3 DNA is TGTGCCAGCAGCCCGGGACACTTCTACGAGCAGTACTTC.

V and J are TRBV15 and TRBJ1-1; no clear D. With 0 bases removed from V and 8 bases from J, the gap between germline ends came to 4 bases. The CDR3 runs 11 residues. Germline CDR1 reads LNHNV; CDR2 reads YYDKDF (reference sequence). CDR3 region: CATSRDREAFF. The CDR3 DNA is TGTGCCACCAGCAGAGATCGGGAAGCTTTCTTT.

This chain links TRBV11-1 with TRBJ2-5; TRBD2 agrees at 10 bases. There are 16 residues in the CDR3. V shed 5 bases, J shed 5 bases, and the junction held 11 bases outside the gene matches. Per the germline V gene, CDR1 is SGHAT and CDR2 is FQDESV (reference sequence). CDR3 bases: TGTGCCAGCAGCGATCTGGGGACTAGCGCGGGGGAGACCCAGTACTTC. Its protein is CASSDLGTSAGETQYF.

This clone occurred a few times. The rearrangement links TRBV19 to TRBJ1-5; D perhaps matches TRBD1 (5 bases). Germline values: CDR1 LNHDA, CDR2 SQIVND (reference sequence). The CDR3 is 16 residues long. Trimming shortened V by 3 bases and J by 2 bases, and 14 bases separated the two germline ends. CDR3 sequence: CASSIPGRGGNQPQHF. In DNA form, the CDR3 reads TGTGCCAGTAGTATCCCCGGGAGGGGCGGCAATCAGCCCCAGCATTTT.

This clone was seen only once. V gene TRBV6-5 combines with J gene TRBJ1-4; D is unresolved. V lost 8 bases and J 5 bases, leaving 9 bases between the germline ends. Germline V lookup: CDR1 MNHEY, CDR2 SVGAGI. The CDR3 loop spans 12 amino acids. This CDR3 is CASSQQNEKLFF. CDR3 sequence (DNA): TGTGCCAGCTCGCAGCAAAATGAAAAACTGTTTTTT.

The genes are TRBV18 and TRBJ1-1; D ambiguous. V was clipped by 5 bases and J by 0 bases, with 16 bases between them. Germline loops: CDR1 KGHSH, CDR2 LQKENI. CDR3 length: 16 residues. Here the CDR3 reads CASSTAGQRLNTEAFF. The CDR3 DNA follows: TGTGCCAGCTCAACGGCAGGCCAGAGACTGAACACTGAAGCTTTCTTT.

In its sample, this clone was seen a few times. The sample carries other DNA sequences with the same CDR3. The gene calls are TRBV29-1 and TRBJ1-2; 11 bases are shared with TRBD1. Trimming cost V 6 bases and J 2 bases; bases outside gene matches: 8. Germline V gene sequence: CDR1 SQVTM, CDR2 ANQGSEA. The CDR3 runs to 15 residues. The CDR3 DNA follows: TGCAGCGTCGTCGGACAGGGGGCTTCCAACTATGGCTACACCTTC. Translating it yields CSVVGQGASNYGYTF.